These 25 T cell receptor beta chains came from one sample sequenced in a study of T cell responses to AZD1222 COVID-19 vaccine. Method: immunoSEQ multiplex PCR; TCRdb's copy keeps in-frame clones and lacks some. This sample has about 70,000 clones, with roughly four fifths found just once. Source: peripheral blood, taken 28 days after the second AZD1222 dose. These receptors originate from an adult who received the AZD1222 COVID-19 vaccine.

The V call is TRBV6-6, the J call TRBJ2-3; 8 bases are shared with TRBD2. With 7 bases clipped from V and 3 bases from J, the junction kept 3 bases outside the gene matches. Germline V gene sequence: CDR1 MNHNY, CDR2 SVGAGI (reference sequence). The CDR3 length is 13 residues. Here the CDR3 DNA reads TGTGCCAGCACTCCTAGCGGGACAGATACGCAGTATTTT. The encoded protein is CASTPSGTDTQYF.

The V and J genes are TRBV10-3 and TRBJ1-2; 8 bases line up with TRBD1. The CDR3 extends over 15 amino acids. J was trimmed by 5 bases and V by 0 bases; bases with no gene match: 5. CDR1 and CDR2 (germline): ENHRY, SYGVKD. This chain's CDR3 is CAISESTGVSYGYTF. For the CDR3, the DNA is TGTGCCATCAGTGAGTCGACAGGGGTGTCTTATGGCTACACCTTC.

V usage is TRBV7-2 and J usage is TRBJ1-4; TRBD1 aligns across 8 bases. This CDR3 has 14 residues. The V gene end was trimmed by 5 bases and the J gene end by 6 bases; junction bases not matched to a gene: 5. CDR1 SGHTA and CDR2 FQGNSA come from the germline V gene. CDR3 sequence (DNA): TGTGCCAGCAGCCTGGACAGGGCGGATGAAAAACTGTTTTTT. Protein product: CASSLDRADEKLFF.

There are a few counts of this clone. The chain is built from TRBV6-4 and TRBJ1-5; 7 bases match TRBD1. The CDR3 extends over 15 amino acids. Unmatched junction bases numbered 1, after V lost 0 bases and J lost 2 bases. In germline, CDR1 is MRHNA, CDR2 SNTAGT. For the CDR3, the DNA is TGTGCCAGCAGTGACTCAGGGGGCGGCAATCAGCCCCAGCATTTT. Translating it yields CASSDSGGGNQPQHF.

The V gene is TRBV6-1, the J gene TRBJ2-2; D gene uncertain. The V end lost 0 bases, the J end lost 3 bases, and 5 bases lay between the germline ends. Germline assignment: CDR1 MNHNS and CDR2 SASEGT. This CDR3 comprises 14 residues. CDR3 sequence reads: CASSEAVDTGELFF. The CDR3 region has the DNA TGTGCCAGCAGTGAAGCCGTGGACACCGGGGAGCTGTTTTTT.

CDR3 in amino acids: CASSLARDRQNTEAFF. The DNA of the CDR3 is TGCGCCAGCAGCTTGGCCCGGGACAGGCAGAACACTGAAGCTTTCTTT. V and J are TRBV5-1 and TRBJ1-1; 8 bases line up with TRBD1. This CDR3 has 16 residues. The ends lost 0 bases at V and 1 base at J; junction bases unmatched: 5. Germline V gives CDR1 SGHRS, CDR2 YFSETQ.

This clone turned up a few times. The V gene is TRBV3-1 (or the pseudogene TRBV3-2), the J gene TRBJ2-7; no clear D gene. CDR1 and CDR2 from the germline V gene are LGHDT and YNNKEL (reference sequence). V was trimmed by 0 bases and J by 3 bases, leaving 9 bases between them. This CDR3 is built from 14 residues. DNA for the CDR3: TGTGCCAGCAGCCAAGATCCAGAGAACTACGAGCAGTACTTC. It specifies CASSQDPENYEQYF.

This chain connects TRBV13 to TRBJ1-5; TRBD1 matches 8 bases. This CDR3 contains 14 residues. Germline CDR1 PRHDT, CDR2 FYEKMQ (reference sequence). The J segment lost 4 bases and the V segment lost 5 bases, leaving 4 bases of the junction unmatched. CDR3 in DNA: TGTGCCAGCAGCATCCAGGGGGCGAATCAGCCCCAGCATTTT. Its protein is CASSIQGANQPQHF.

V gene TRBV12-3 or TRBV12-4 combines with J gene TRBJ1-2, with unresolved D. The V end was cut by 5 bases, the J end by 9 bases, with 13 bases between. This CDR3 has 12 amino acids. The CDR3 DNA follows: TGTGCCAGCAGTAACAGTGCAGTGCGCTACACCTTC. It encodes CASSNSAVRYTF.

The rearrangement links TRBV5-4 to TRBJ2-2, with TRBD1 matching 9 bases. This CDR3 spans 15 amino acids. The V segment lost 4 bases and the J segment 3 bases; nucleotides outside the gene matches: 4. Germline CDR1 is SGHNT and CDR2 is YYREEE (reference sequence). The CDR3 DNA reads TGTGCCAGCAGCGAAGGACAGGGGTACACCGGGGAGCTGTTTTTT. Its translation: CASSEGQGYTGELFF.

This clone was recorded a few times. J is TRBJ1-5 and V is TRBV28; D gene ambiguous. The CDR3 spans 15 residues. Looked up from germline, CDR1 is MDHEN and CDR2 is SYDVKM. Trimming pared 3 bases from V and 4 bases from J, leaving 13 bases between. The DNA for the CDR3 is TGTGCCAGCAGTTTGCCCCCCCGGGGTAATCAGCCCCAGCATTTT. Translation gives CASSLPPRGNQPQHF.

This clone has a single count. The rearrangement uses TRBV3-1 (or the pseudogene TRBV3-2) and TRBJ1-6; D remains ambiguous. This CDR3 has 14 residues. Trimming stripped 1 base from V and 7 bases from J, with 8 bases between. Germline-derived CDR1 and CDR2 are LGHDT and YNNKEL (reference sequence). In DNA form, the CDR3 reads TGTGCCAGCAGCCAAGGGGTACGGAATTCACCCCTCCACTTT. It encodes CASSQGVRNSPLHF.

This chain joins TRBV7-2 and TRBJ2-4; D unclear. This CDR3 has 14 residues. Germline loops: CDR1 SGHTA, CDR2 FQGNSA. The V end lost 4 bases, the J end lost 0 bases, and 7 bases lay between the germline ends. The CDR3: CASSYPIAKNIQYF. CDR3 bases: TGTGCCAGCAGCTACCCCATAGCCAAAAACATTCAGTACTTC.

This chain links TRBV27 with TRBJ2-2, with D possibly being TRBD1 (5 bases). This CDR3 spans 13 amino acids. The V and J ends lost 5 bases and 4 bases respectively, with 8 bases between them. Germline V gives CDR1 MNHEY, CDR2 SMNVEV (reference sequence). CDR3 sequence (DNA): TGTGCCAGCAGTACCCAGGGCACCGGGGAGCTGTTTTTT. It specifies CASSTQGTGELFF.

This chain links TRBV6-5 with TRBJ1-1; 8 bases agree with TRBD1. Per the germline V gene, CDR1 is MNHEY and CDR2 is SVGAGI. Unmatched junction bases numbered 2, after V lost 4 bases and J lost 1 base. The CDR3 loop spans 14 amino acids. The CDR3 reads CASSLGQANTEAFF. In nucleotides, the CDR3 is TGTGCCAGCAGTTTGGGACAGGCGAACACTGAAGCTTTCTTT.

DNA for the CDR3: TGCGCCAGCAGCTCGCTACCTACAGGGATGAACACTGAAGCTTTCTTT. It is translated as CASSSLPTGMNTEAFF. The chain has TRBV5-1 and TRBJ1-1; a possible D gene is TRBD1 (6 bases). The CDR3 runs to 16 residues. The germline V gene has CDR1 SGHRS and CDR2 YFSETQ. The germline V and J ends were trimmed by 3 bases and 0 bases, with 15 bases remaining between them.

The CDR3 is CASSITGVSYEQYF. The CDR3 DNA reads as TGTGCCAGCAGCATAACAGGGGTGTCCTACGAGCAGTACTTC. The chain couples TRBV5-6 to TRBJ2-7; 7 nucleotides line up with TRBD1. Trimming at V came to 4 bases and at J to 1 base, leaving 5 bases not matched to a gene. CDR1 is SGHDT, CDR2 YYEEEE, per germline. This CDR3 has 14 residues.

V and J are TRBV10-3 and TRBJ1-1; weak D call: TRBD1 (5 bases). V lost 2 bases and J 1 base, leaving 17 bases between the germline ends. The CDR3 has 17 residues. From germline, CDR1 is ENHRY and CDR2 SYGVKD. The CDR3 reads CAISERSPGTANTEAFF. In DNA form, the CDR3 reads TGTGCCATCAGTGAGAGAAGTCCCGGGACGGCGAACACTGAAGCTTTCTTT.

V and J are TRBV9 and TRBJ1-3; a weak D match, TRBD1 (6 bases). Germline CDR1 and CDR2: SGDLS and YYNGEE. V lost 6 bases and J 2 bases, leaving 9 bases between the germline ends. This CDR3 contains 13 residues. DNA of the CDR3: TGTGCCAGCAAAGGGGGTGCTGGAAACACCATATATTTT. It specifies CASKGGAGNTIYF.

The J gene is TRBJ1-6, the V gene TRBV6-5; possibly TRBD1 for D (5 bases). V lost 5 bases and J 7 bases, leaving 9 bases between the germline ends. Looked up from germline, CDR1 is MNHEY and CDR2 is SVGAGI. There are 13 residues in the CDR3. DNA of the CDR3: TGTGCCAGCAGTCAGGGATACAATTCACCCCTCCACTTT. This encodes CASSQGYNSPLHF.

The chain recombines TRBV19 with TRBJ1-2; tentative D call: TRBD1 (5 bases). Trimming took off 5 bases at V and 4 bases at J, with 14 bases between the two ends. The CDR3 length is 14 residues. Germline CDR1 LNHDA, CDR2 SQIVND (reference sequence). CDR3 amino acids: CASSPTGLIYGYTF. In DNA, the CDR3 is TGTGCCAGTAGTCCCACAGGCTTAATCTATGGCTACACCTTC.

V and J are TRBV27 and TRBJ2-1, with 10 bases lining up with TRBD2. From germline, CDR1 is MNHEY and CDR2 SMNVEV (reference sequence). CDR3 size: 14 residues. The J segment lost 4 bases and the V segment lost 4 bases, leaving 1 base of the junction unmatched. The DNA of the CDR3 is TGTGCCAGCAGTTCTAGCGGGGGATACAATGAGCAGTTCTTC. Its translation is CASSSSGGYNEQFF.

The chain employs TRBV4-3 and TRBJ1-5; D is possibly TRBD1 (5 bases). The CDR3 has 15 residues. Germline V gene sequence: CDR1 LGHNA, CDR2 YSLEER. V lost 1 base and J 7 bases, leaving 14 bases between the germline ends. The CDR3 region has the DNA TGCGCCAGCAGCCAAGGATCAGGGAGTAGGCAGCCCCAGCATTTT. Protein product: CASSQGSGSRQPQHF.

This sequence joins TRBV6-5 and TRBJ1-1; possibly TRBD1 for D (5 bases). V was pared by 4 bases and J by 6 bases, with 12 bases between. There are 13 residues in the CDR3. Germline CDR1 is MNHEY and CDR2 is SVGAGI. This chain's CDR3 is CASSWGETPEAFF. The CDR3 DNA reads as TGTGCCAGCAGTTGGGGGGAAACCCCTGAAGCTTTCTTT.

The gene calls are TRBV14 and TRBJ1-5; unclear D gene. Trimming shortened V by 2 bases and J by 7 bases, and 9 bases separated the two germline ends. Germline V CDR1 and CDR2: SGHDN, FVKESK. The CDR3 is 13 amino acids. Here the CDR3 reads CASSQWFGQPQHF. CDR3 DNA: TGTGCCAGCAGCCAATGGTTTGGCCAGCCCCAGCATTTT.